The clone carrying this T cell receptor (beta chain) was counted only a few times. Its antigen is not known. There are 16 residues in the CDR3. The ends lost 1 base at V and 7 bases at J; junction bases unmatched: 9. Germline V CDR1 and CDR2: MGHRA, YSYEKL. The primer mix had 60 Vbeta and 13 Jbeta primers. Measured with immunoSEQ multiplex PCR; TCRdb has only the in-frame clones, and not every one. The repertoire holds 95,000 to 150,000 clones, with about 10% as singletons. These data are taken from a study of cytomegalovirus exposure and HLA in healthy donors. Overall study findings and caveats: Equally common other TCR beta chains were less clonally expanded than HLA-associated ones, a later analysis found. In vitro work confirmed that three CMV-associated chains recognize CMV antigens. Overall, under 200 TCR beta chains were annotated as cytomegalovirus-associated.

V usage is TRBV4-1 and J usage is TRBJ2-1, with 8 bases aligning to TRBD2. Input material: PBMCs. This TCR was sampled from a woman aged 18-30 years in good health and CMV-seropositive. The CDR3 region is CASSQGTRTSKNEQFF. The CDR3 DNA reads TGCGCCAGCAGCCAAGGAACTCGGACTAGCAAAAATGAGCAGTTCTTC.